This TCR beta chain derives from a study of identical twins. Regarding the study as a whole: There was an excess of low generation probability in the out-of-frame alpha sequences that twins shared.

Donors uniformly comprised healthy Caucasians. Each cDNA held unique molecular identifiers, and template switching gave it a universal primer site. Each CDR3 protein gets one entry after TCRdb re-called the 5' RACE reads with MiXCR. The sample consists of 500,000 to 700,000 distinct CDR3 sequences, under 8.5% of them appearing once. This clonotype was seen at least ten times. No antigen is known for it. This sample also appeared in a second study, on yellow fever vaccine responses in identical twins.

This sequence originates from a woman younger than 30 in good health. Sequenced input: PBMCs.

The CDR3 protein is CASSRDREGQPQHF. The CDR3 DNA sequence: TGTGCCAGCAGCCGCGACAGGGAGGGTCAGCCCCAGCATTTT. The V call is TRBV12-3 or TRBV12-4, the J call TRBJ1-5, with TRBD1 identical over 7 bases. The CDR3 runs to 14 residues. Trimming removed 6 bases from V and 6 bases from J; junction bases left unmatched: 8.